These T cell receptor beta chains were read from a single sample in a study of T cell repertoires in cytomegalovirus infection. MiXCR, applied by TCRdb to the reads, yields one record per CDR3 protein. The sample carries under 350,000 distinct CDR3 sequences, approximately 8.9% recorded once. Sample: PBMCs. The receptors come from a human donor in good health (CMV status not recorded). Some clones in this sample may be carry-over from other donors' samples. Each CDR3 is given with its conserved first and last residue. The D gene is left open where the match is weak. Not all rows give a size; the values are once, few, many and, for expanded clones, a class.

CDR3: CASSLVPLAGPYEQYF
DNA: TGTGCCAGCAGCTTAGTCCCCCTAGCGGGGCCGTACGAGCAGTACTTC
J: TRBJ2-7
size: many
D: TRBD2
V: TRBV7-2

CDR3: CASSPRLAGAYQETQYF
DNA: TGTGCCAGCAGCCCCCGACTAGCGGGGGCCTACCAAGAGACCCAGTACTTC
J: TRBJ2-5
size: many
D: TRBD2
V: TRBV7-2

CDR3: CASSWDLTGSGNTIYF
DNA: TGTGCCAGCAGTTGGGATTTGACAGGCTCTGGAAACACCATATATTTT
J: TRBJ1-3
size: many
D: NA
V: TRBV12-3/TRBV12-4

CDR3: CASSHHITTGLTYEQYF
DNA: TGTGCCAGCAGCCACCATATCACGACAGGTTTAACCTACGAGCAGTACTTC
J: TRBJ2-7
size: many
D: NA
V: TRBV6-1

CDR3: CASGRTGGNSPLHF
DNA: TGTGCCAGCGGAAGGACAGGGGGCAATTCACCCCTCCACTTT
J: TRBJ1-6
size: many
D: TRBD1
V: TRBV6-5

CDR3: CARSLTVGRATEAFF
DNA: TGTGCCAGGAGTTTAACGGTTGGCAGGGCCACTGAAGCTTTCTTT
J: TRBJ1-1
size: NA
D: NA
V: TRBV27

CDR3: CASSYGGVGQPQHF
DNA: TGTGCCAGCAGTTACGGAGGGGTAGGCCAGCCCCAGCATTTT
J: TRBJ1-5
size: many
D: NA
V: TRBV6-2/TRBV6-3

CDR3: CASSIATGTGYGQPQHF
DNA: TGTGCCAGTAGTATAGCAACCGGGACAGGGTATGGTCAGCCCCAGCATTTT
J: TRBJ1-5
size: many
D: TRBD1
V: TRBV19

CDR3: CASSPSTGGAKTQYF
DNA: TGTGCCAGCAGTCCTAGTACAGGGGGCGCGAAGACCCAGTACTTC
J: TRBJ2-5
size: many
D: TRBD1
V: TRBV6-5

CDR3: CASSLGRGPVYSNQPQHF
DNA: TGTGCCAGCAGCCTGGGGAGGGGGCCAGTTTATAGCAATCAGCCCCAGCATTTT
J: TRBJ1-5
size: NA
D: TRBD1
V: TRBV14

CDR3: CVSSRMGASVRDTQYF
DNA: TGTGTCAGCAGCCGAATGGGAGCGAGCGTAAGGGATACGCAGTATTTT
J: TRBJ2-3
size: NA
D: NA
V: TRBV6-2/TRBV6-3

CDR3: CSVGGFSGNTIYF
DNA: TGCAGCGTAGGGGGATTCTCTGGAAACACCATATATTTT
J: TRBJ1-3
size: many
D: NA
V: TRBV29-1

CDR3: CASSSHLATNEKLFF
DNA: TGTGCCAGCAGTTCACACTTGGCAACTAATGAAAAACTGTTTTTT
J: TRBJ1-4
size: many
D: NA
V: TRBV6-5

CDR3: CASSHDRYNSPLHF
DNA: TGTGCCAGCAGCCATGACAGATATAATTCACCCCTCCACTTT
J: TRBJ1-6
size: many
D: NA
V: TRBV28

CDR3: CASSDTGITEAFF
DNA: TGTGCCAGCAGTGATACAGGGATCACTGAAGCTTTCTTT
J: TRBJ1-1
size: many
D: NA
V: TRBV2

CDR3: CASTAQGLITEAFF
DNA: TGTGCCAGCACCGCGCAGGGGTTAATCACTGAAGCTTTCTTT
J: TRBJ1-1
size: few
D: NA
V: TRBV2